The sequence of this T cell receptor beta chain was determined in a study of blood T cell repertoires in COVID-19. Study-level background: Spain, Italy and the United States supplied samples that represented acute and convalescent COVID-19.

This table comes from immunoSEQ multiplex PCR, and its TCRdb copy is limited to in-frame clones, with some not included. The repertoire holds roughly 90,000 clones, roughly 87% seen once, with roughly 2.3% in the top ten. The CDR3 totals 14 residues. The germline V gene has CDR1 MGHRA and CDR2 YSYEKL. Trimming at V came to 0 bases and at J to 3 bases, leaving 1 base not matched to a gene. This chain uses TRBV4-1 with TRBJ1-2, with 7 bases lining up with TRBD1. The sequenced sample consisted of peripheral blood. This receptor was taken from a man aged 45-65 years with acute or convalescent COVID-19. As DNA, the CDR3 is TGCGCCAGCAGCCAAGACGACAGGGACTATGGCTACACCTTC. Amino acid sequence: CASSQDDRDYGYTF.